This T cell receptor beta chain was identified during a study of CD8 T cells in Susac syndrome. This clonotype was seen a single time. Reverse transcription used roughly 0.45 to 1 ug RNA and random hexamers. Multiplex PCR with immunoSEQ amplified the TCR beta CDR3 across 54 Vbeta and 13 Jbeta. TCRdb reprocessed the immunoSEQ multiplex PCR reads with MiXCR, giving one entry per CDR3 protein. The table lists around 150,000 distinct CDR3 sequences, around 94% of them singletons. Sequencing of TCR beta was performed on blood CD8+ and CD4+ T cells. Matched for age and sex, the controls were healthy donors. TEMRA cells were enriched by FACS, while CD8+ and CD4+ T cells were obtained through a negative isolation that was performed magnetically. Source material: CD4+ T cells from PBMCs. This TCR was sampled from a human donor in good health.

This CDR3 reads CAWGTGVSTEAFF. DNA of the CDR3: TGTGCCTGGGGGACAGGGGTTTCCACTGAAGCTTTCTTT. This chain joins TRBV30 and TRBJ1-1; 10 nucleotides align to TRBD1. After removal of 5 bases from V and 4 bases from J, the junction contained 4 bases not matched to a gene. The CDR3 covers 13 residues. Per the germline V gene, CDR1 is GTSNPN and CDR2 is SVGIG (reference sequence).